These 4 T cell receptor beta chains share one sample of origin, sequenced in a study of T-cell memory formation after mild COVID-19. Using its own MiXCR run on the 5' RACE reads, TCRdb lists one record per CDR3 protein. Of 400,000 to 550,000 distinct CDR3 sequences listed, more than 20% are singletons. Sequencing used PBMCs or a T cell subset sorted from them (not recorded which). The source of these receptors is an adult woman who had mild COVID-19 (a few samples of this study predate the infection). Cell type and time point are not known.

This clonotype was found a few times. V is TRBV18 and J is TRBJ1-4; 7 nucleotides match TRBD1. V lost 3 bases, J lost 8 bases, and 9 bases stayed unmatched. Germline CDR1 and CDR2: KGHSH and LQKENI. The CDR3 covers 15 residues. In DNA form, the CDR3 reads TGTGCCAGCTCACCGAGAGAGGGGGCAGCGGAAAAACTGTTTTTT. It encodes CASSPREGAAEKLFF.

The rearrangement joins TRBV6-5 to TRBJ2-5; D may match TRBD1 or TRBD2 (6 bases each). Per the germline V gene, CDR1 is MNHEY and CDR2 is SVGAGI. V was pared by 4 bases and J by 5 bases, with 26 bases between. The CDR3 covers 18 residues. CDR3 DNA: TGTGCCAGCAGTTCCCGTTCTGGAGGGGGACATTTGGTGGAGACCCAGTACTTC. Translating it yields CASSSRSGGGHLVETQYF.

This chain connects TRBV7-2 to TRBJ2-3, with D uncertain. The CDR3 consists of 14 residues. Germline CDR1 reads SGHTA; CDR2 reads FQGNSA. Trimming removed 4 bases at V and 0 bases at J, with 8 bases between. DNA for the CDR3: TGTGCCAGCAGCTACCATGGTAGCACAGATACGCAGTATTTT. This translates into CASSYHGSTDTQYF.

This rearrangement joins TRBV7-9 to TRBJ1-1; 7 bases align to TRBD1. Germline V CDR1 and CDR2: SEHNR, FQNEAQ (reference sequence). The CDR3 contains 16 residues. J gave up 1 base and V 0 bases, and 5 bases lay outside the gene matches. CDR3 bases: TGTGCCAGCAGCTTAGCGGGTGGGACAGCGAACACTGAAGCTTTCTTT. Translation gives CASSLAGGTANTEAFF. The entire variable domain, with the rest obtained from reference TRBV7-9 and TRBJ1-1, is as follows: DTGVSQNPRHKITKRGQNVTFRCDPISEHNRLYWYRQTLGQGPEFLTYFQNEAQLEKSRLLSDRFSAERPKGSFSTLEIQRTEQGDSAMYLCASSLAGGTANTEAFFGQGTRLTVV.